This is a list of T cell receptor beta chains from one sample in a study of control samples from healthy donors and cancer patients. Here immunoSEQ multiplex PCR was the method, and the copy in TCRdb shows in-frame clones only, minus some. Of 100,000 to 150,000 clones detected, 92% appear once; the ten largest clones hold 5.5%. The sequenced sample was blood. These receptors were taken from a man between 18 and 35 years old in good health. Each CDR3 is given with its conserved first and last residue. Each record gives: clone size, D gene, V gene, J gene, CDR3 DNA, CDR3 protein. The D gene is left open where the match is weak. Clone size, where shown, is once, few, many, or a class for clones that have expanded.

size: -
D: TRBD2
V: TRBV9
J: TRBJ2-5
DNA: TGTGCCAGCTCAGGAGCGGGGGGGGGTCAAGAGACCCAGTACTTC
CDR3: CASSGAGGGQETQYF

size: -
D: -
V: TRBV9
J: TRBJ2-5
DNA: TGTGCCAGCAGCGTAGAGGGGGTCGGCAGAGAGACCCAGTACTTC
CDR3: CASSVEGVGRETQYF

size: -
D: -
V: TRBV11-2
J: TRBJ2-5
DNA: TGTGCCAGCAGACACGATGAAGAGACCCAGTACTTC
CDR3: CASRHDEETQYF

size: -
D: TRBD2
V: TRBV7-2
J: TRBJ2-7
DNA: TGTGCCAGCAGCTTAAGAGCGGGGGAATACGAGCAGTACTTC
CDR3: CASSLRAGEYEQYF

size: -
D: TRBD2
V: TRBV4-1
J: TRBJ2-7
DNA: TGCGCCAGCAGCCAAGTAGATAGCGGGGGGTTCTACGAGCAGTACTTC
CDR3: CASSQVDSGGFYEQYF

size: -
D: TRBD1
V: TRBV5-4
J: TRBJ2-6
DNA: TGTGCCAGCAGCACCATGACAGGGGGCGCATCCACCAACGTCCTGACTTTC
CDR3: CASSTMTGGASTNVLTF

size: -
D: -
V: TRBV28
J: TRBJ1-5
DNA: TGTGCCAGCAGCCAAACCCGGGGAGGACGGCCCCAGCATTTT
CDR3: CASSQTRGGRPQHF

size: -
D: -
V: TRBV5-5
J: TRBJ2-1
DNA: TGTGCCAGCAGCTTGTGGAGTTCGCGGAAGGGTCATGAGCAGTTCTTC
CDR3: CASSLWSSRKGHEQFF

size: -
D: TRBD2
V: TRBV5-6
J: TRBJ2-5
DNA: TGTGCCAGCCAACCGGGACTAGCTCGAGAGACCCAGTACTTC
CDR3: CASQPGLARETQYF

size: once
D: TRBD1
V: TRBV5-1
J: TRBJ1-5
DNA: TGCGCCAGCAGCTCAAGGACAGGTGGTAATCAGCCCCAGCATTTT
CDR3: CASSSRTGGNQPQHF

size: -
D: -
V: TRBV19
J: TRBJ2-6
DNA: TGTGCCAGCGGACTCGTCTCTGGGGCCAACGTCCTGACTTTC
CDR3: CASGLVSGANVLTF

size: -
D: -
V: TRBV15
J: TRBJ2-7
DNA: TGTGCCACCAGCTCATTGACCTTCTACGAGCAGTACTTC
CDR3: CATSSLTFYEQYF

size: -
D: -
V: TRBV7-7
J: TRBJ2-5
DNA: TGTGCCAGCAGCTCCTCCTCCGAGACCCAGTACTTC
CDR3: CASSSSSETQYF

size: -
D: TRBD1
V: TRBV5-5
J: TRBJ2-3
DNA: TGTGCCAGCAGCTTGGCCCCGACAGGGGCGCAGTATTTT
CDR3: CASSLAPTGAQYF

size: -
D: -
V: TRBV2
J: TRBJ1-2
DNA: TGTGCCAGCAGTGAAATAGCCTATGGCTACACCTTC
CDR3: CASSEIAYGYTF

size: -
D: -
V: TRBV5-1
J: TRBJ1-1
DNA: TGCGCCAGCAGCTTGGGACCTAACACTGAAGCTTTCTTT
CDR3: CASSLGPNTEAFF

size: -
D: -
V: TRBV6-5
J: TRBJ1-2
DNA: TGTGCCAGCAGTTACAGGGCAGGGAGACTCTATGGCTACACCTTC
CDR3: CASSYRAGRLYGYTF

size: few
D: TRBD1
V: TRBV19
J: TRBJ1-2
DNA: TGTGCCAGTAGAAACCGGGACAGAAACTATGGCTACACCTTC
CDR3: CASRNRDRNYGYTF

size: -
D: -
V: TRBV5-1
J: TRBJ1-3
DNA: TGCGCCAGCAGCTTGATCGGTTACTCTGGAAACACCATATATTTT
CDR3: CASSLIGYSGNTIYF

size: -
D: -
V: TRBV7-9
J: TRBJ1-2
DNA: TGTGCCAGCAGCTTGGGACCAAGCTATGGCTACACCTTC
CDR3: CASSLGPSYGYTF

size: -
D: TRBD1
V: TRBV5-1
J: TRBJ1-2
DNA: TGCGCCAGCTGTGCGAACCCGGGACAGGGGACATTTAACTATGGCTACACCTTC
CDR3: CASCANPGQGTFNYGYTF

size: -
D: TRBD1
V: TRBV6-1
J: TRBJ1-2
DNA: TGTGCCAGCCACCGGGGACAGGGAATGAGTGGCTACACCTTC
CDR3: CASHRGQGMSGYTF

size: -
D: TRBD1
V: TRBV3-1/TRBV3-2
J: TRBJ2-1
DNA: TGTGCCAGCAGCCGAACATCTCAGGGGGCAAATGAGCAGTTCTTC
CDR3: CASSRTSQGANEQFF

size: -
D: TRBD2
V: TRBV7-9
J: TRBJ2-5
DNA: TGTGCCAGCAGCCCCGGAATTAGCGGGGAGGCCCAAGAGACCCAGTACTTC
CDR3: CASSPGISGEAQETQYF

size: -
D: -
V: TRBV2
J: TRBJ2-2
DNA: TGTGCCAGCACCCCGACAGGAGCGAACACCGGGGAGCTGTTTTTT
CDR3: CASTPTGANTGELFF

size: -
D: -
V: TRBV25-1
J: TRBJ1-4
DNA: TGTGCCAGCAGTGCAACAGCAACTAATGAAAAACTGTTTTTT
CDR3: CASSATATNEKLFF

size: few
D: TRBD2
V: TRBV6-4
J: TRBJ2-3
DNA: TGTGCCAGCAGTGACTCGAAGTCGGGGACTAGCGGGGGCACAGATACGCAGTATTTT
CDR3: CASSDSKSGTSGGTDTQYF

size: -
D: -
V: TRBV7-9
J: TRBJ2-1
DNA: TGTGCCAGCAGCTTAGTTGAGCAGTTCTTC
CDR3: CASSLVEQFF

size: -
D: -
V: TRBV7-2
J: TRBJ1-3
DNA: TGTGCCAGCAGCTTAGTAACGGGTGCTGGAAACACCATATATTTT
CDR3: CASSLVTGAGNTIYF

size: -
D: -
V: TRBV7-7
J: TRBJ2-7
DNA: TGTGCCAGCAGAGAACCCCTGACCTACGAGCAGTACTTC
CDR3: CASREPLTYEQYF

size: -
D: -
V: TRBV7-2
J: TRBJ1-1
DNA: TGTGCCAGCAGCATACAGGGATATGAAGCTTTCTTT
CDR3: CASSIQGYEAFF

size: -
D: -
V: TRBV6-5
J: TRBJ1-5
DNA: TGTGCCAGCGAGGGGTTTGGTCAGCCCCAGCATTTT
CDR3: CASEGFGQPQHF

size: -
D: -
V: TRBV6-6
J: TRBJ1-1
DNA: TGTGCCAGCACTAGGGGAGTCACTGAAGCTTTCTTT
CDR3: CASTRGVTEAFF

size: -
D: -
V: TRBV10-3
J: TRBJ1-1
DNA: TGTGCCATCAGTGAGAAGCTCATGAACACTGAAGCTTTCTTT
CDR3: CAISEKLMNTEAFF

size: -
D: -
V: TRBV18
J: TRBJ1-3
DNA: TGTGCCAGCTCACCACTGACCCTTTTGGACAGATCCTCTGGAAACACCATATATTTT
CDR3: CASSPLTLLDRSSGNTIYF

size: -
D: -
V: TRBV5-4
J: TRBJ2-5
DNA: TGTGCCAGCAGCCAGGGACTCCAGGGGGAGACCCAGTACTTC
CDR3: CASSQGLQGETQYF

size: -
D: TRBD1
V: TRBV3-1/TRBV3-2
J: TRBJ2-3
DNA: TGTGCCAGCAGCCAATCGGACAGGGGGGCAGATACGCAGTATTTT
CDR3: CASSQSDRGADTQYF

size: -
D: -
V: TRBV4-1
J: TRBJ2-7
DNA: TGCGCCAGCAGCCCTAGGGGAGGGGGGCATGACGAGCAGTACTTC
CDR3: CASSPRGGGHDEQYF

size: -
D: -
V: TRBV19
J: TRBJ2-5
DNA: TGTGCCAGTAGTGCATCTCGGGGCAGGGAAGAGACCCAGTACTTC
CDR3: CASSASRGREETQYF

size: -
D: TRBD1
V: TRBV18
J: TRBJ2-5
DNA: TGTGCCAGCTCCGGTAGTGACAGGGCCCTCCAAGAGACCCAGTACTTC
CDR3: CASSGSDRALQETQYF

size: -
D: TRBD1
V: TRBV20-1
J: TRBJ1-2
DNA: TGCAGCCTCGACAGGGAATATGGCTACACCTTC
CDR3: CSLDREYGYTF